This T cell receptor (beta chain) is from a study of shared clonotypes between healthy human individuals. CDR3 size: 14 residues. Trimming took 1 base from V and 5 from J, leaving 11 bases between them. The germline CDR1 and CDR2 sequences are SGHVS and FNYEAQ. Regarding this clone: The antigen remains unidentified.

The naive CD8 subset, CD45RO-negative cells positively selected for CCR7, excluded terminally differentiated effector memory CD45RA+ cells. Authors' processing steps: With immunoSEQ giving junction-only sequences and no quality scores, filtering differed. Clones were read by immunoSEQ multiplex PCR, and TCRdb kept only the in-frame ones, dropping some. The V and J calls and clone size come from that table; D and trimming were worked out from the DNA. The table has nearly 2 million clones, about 95% seen once. Regarding the study as a whole: Relative to memory subsets, naive subsets generally showed larger estimated richness. Donor scarcity curtailed the genetic and exposure-history diversity represented herein. The generation probabilities recorded for non-shared clonotypes fell below those of clonotypes shared by all four donors.

The origin of this receptor is a man aged 18 to 35 in good health. The chain recombines TRBV7-6 with TRBJ2-5; the D gene is possibly TRBD2 (6 bases). The sequenced sample consisted of naive CD8+ T cells sorted from blood. CDR3 sequence: CASSLGGGWETQYF. The CDR3 region has the DNA TGTGCCAGCAGCTTAGGGGGAGGATGGGAGACCCAGTACTTC.